This TCR beta chain stems from a study of T cells after yellow fever vaccination. Study information: The fractions with low cell numbers were processed using SMART-Seq v4 Ultra Low Input.

A remark on this clonotype: What it binds is unknown.

Production of TCR cDNA was by 5'RACE template switching, which also added a universal primer site and UMIs. TCRdb re-called the 5' RACE reads with MiXCR, one entry per CDR3 protein. In the table there are some 320,000 distinct CDR3 sequences, roughly 8.7% of which are singletons. The study, taken as a whole, reports: Clones from primary vaccination mostly reappeared after the booster (around 96% CD4, over 85% CD8).

The CDR3 is 15 amino acids. The V and J ends lost 4 bases and 3 bases respectively, with 13 bases between them. Germline V gene data show CDR1 as SGHTA and CDR2 as FQGTGA. The TCR comes from a man between 18 and 29 years old who received the YFV17D yellow fever vaccine. The chain couples TRBV7-3 to TRBJ2-1; D tentatively fits TRBD1 or TRBD2 (7 bases each). The input for sequencing was PBMCs, taken on the day of the first yellow fever vaccination. The CDR3 bases are TGTGCCAGCAGCTCCAGGGGGGGGGACTACAATGAGCAGTTCTTC. Its protein product is CASSSRGGDYNEQFF. The whole variable domain, filled in from reference TRBV7-3 and TRBJ2-1, reads GAGVSQTPSNKVTEKGKYVELRCDPISGHTALYWYRQSLGQGPEFLIYFQGTGAADDSGLPNDRFFAVRPEGSVSTLKIQRTERGDSAVYLCASSSRGGDYNEQFFGPGTRLTVL.